The rows below give T cell receptor beta chains drawn from one sample of a study of cytomegalovirus exposure and HLA in healthy donors. The table came from immunoSEQ multiplex PCR; TCRdb's copy has only in-frame clones and leaves some out. This sample has about 140,000 clones, with around 79% found just once. Sequencing was carried out using PBMCs. These receptors all come from a female donor in good health and CMV-seronegative. CDR3s include the opening cysteine and the closing phenylalanine or tryptophan. Each record gives: clone size, J gene, D gene, V gene, CDR3 DNA, CDR3 protein. D genes are given only for firm matches. The size of a clone is reported for some rows only, either as once, few or many, or as a class for expanded clones.

>.|TRBJ1-4|.|TRBV6-1
TGTGCCAGCAGGACAGGACAGTTGAAACTGTTTTTT
CASRTGQLKLFF
>.|TRBJ2-7|TRBD2|TRBV18
TGTGCCAGCTCACCCCTAGCGGGAAGATTTCCCGAGCAGTACTTC
CASSPLAGRFPEQYF
>few|TRBJ1-2|TRBD1|TRBV5-1
TGCGCCAGCAGCCTCTTAGGACAGGGGGCTGGCTACACCTTC
CASSLLGQGAGYTF
>.|TRBJ2-7|.|TRBV13
TGTGCCAGCAGCTCCGGGACAAACACCTACGAGCAGTACTTC
CASSSGTNTYEQYF
>.|TRBJ1-5|TRBD1|TRBV19
TGTGCCAGTAGTATCCTGGGACAGGCGACATATAGCAATCAGCCCCAGCATTTT
CASSILGQATYSNQPQHF
>.|TRBJ1-5|TRBD1|TRBV7-2
TGTGCCAGCAGCCCATCGACGGGACAGGGAAATCAGCCCCAGCATTTT
CASSPSTGQGNQPQHF
>.|TRBJ2-7|TRBD2|TRBV12-5
TGTGCTAGTGGTTCCCCCTTGACTAGCGGGAGTTACGAGCAGTACTTC
CASGSPLTSGSYEQYF
>.|TRBJ2-2|.|TRBV7-2
TGTGCCAGCAGCTTAGTCGGGAACACCGGGGAGCTGTTTTTT
CASSLVGNTGELFF
>.|TRBJ2-2|.|TRBV27
TGTGCCAGCAGTAGGCGGGCCGGGGAGCTGTTTTTT
CASSRRAGELFF
>.|TRBJ2-1|.|TRBV9
TGTGCCAGCAGCGTAAAGGGCGGCCTAGCCCCCCCACAGTTCTTC
CASSVKGGLAPPQFF
>few|TRBJ2-3|.|TRBV9
TGTGCCAGCAGCGTCCAGGGGTTGGGGACGCAGTATTTT
CASSVQGLGTQYF
>.|TRBJ1-2|TRBD1|TRBV7-9
TGTGCCAGCAGCTCCACTAGGGACAGGGAGGGCTACACCTTC
CASSSTRDREGYTF
>.|TRBJ2-2|.|TRBV5-1
TGCGCCAGCAGCTTCGTTAGCGGCCCGAACACCGGGGAGCTGTTTTTT
CASSFVSGPNTGELFF
>.|TRBJ1-2|.|TRBV13
TGTGCCAGCAGCTTAAGGAGTCCGGCGACCACCCCCTACACCTTC
CASSLRSPATTPYTF
>.|TRBJ1-2|TRBD1|TRBV6-1
TGTGCCAGCAGTGCCGAGGGGGCACGAGTTAGTGGCTACACCTTC
CASSAEGARVSGYTF
>.|TRBJ2-5|.|TRBV10-2
TGCGCCAGCCTCAGGCAAGAGACCCAGTACTTC
CASLRQETQYF
>.|TRBJ2-1|.|TRBV10-1
TGCGCCAGCAGTGAGTCGATTAGTCTGGACAATGAGCAGTTCTTC
CASSESISLDNEQFF
>few|TRBJ2-7|TRBD1|TRBV29-1
TGCAGCGTTAACCGGGACAGCTCCTACGAGCAGTACTTC
CSVNRDSSYEQYF
>once|TRBJ2-5|.|TRBV19
TGTGCCAGTAGTTCGACAGGTACTGGGGAGACCCAGTACTTC
CASSSTGTGETQYF
>.|TRBJ2-3|TRBD2|TRBV7-2
TGTGCCAGCAGCCCGTCGGGGGGAGGTCTCCCAGATACGCAGTATTTT
CASSPSGGGLPDTQYF
>.|TRBJ2-3|.|TRBV7-2
TGTGCCAGCAGCTTAGCTAGGGCGGAGGGCACAGATACGCAGTATTTT
CASSLARAEGTDTQYF
>.|TRBJ2-1|.|TRBV19
TGTGCCAGTAGTATGGGCGGGCAGCCGTCCCACAATGAGCAGTTCTTC
CASSMGGQPSHNEQFF
>.|TRBJ2-7|.|TRBV7-9
TGTGCCAGCAGCACGAGCGAGATCTCCTACGAGCAGTACTTC
CASSTSEISYEQYF
>few|TRBJ1-4|.|TRBV5-6
TGTGCCAGCAGCTTATGGGAGAATGCTAATGAAAAACTGTTTTTT
CASSLWENANEKLFF
>.|TRBJ2-1|.|TRBV10-1
TGCGCCAGCAGTGAGTCGATAGGGGGCAATGAGCAGTTCTTC
CASSESIGGNEQFF
>.|TRBJ2-7|.|TRBV21-1
TGTGCCAGCAGTCTTTATTGGGCTAGCGCACCCTACGAGCAGTACTTC
CASSLYWASAPYEQYF
>few|TRBJ2-1|TRBD2|TRBV7-2
TGTGCCAGCAGCTTCCGACTAGCGGGAGGGAGGGATGAGCAGTTCTTC
CASSFRLAGGRDEQFF
>.|TRBJ2-7|.|TRBV27
TGTGCCAGCAGTTTGGGCGTCGAGCAGTACTTC
CASSLGVEQYF
>.|TRBJ1-4|.|TRBV18
TGTGCCAGCTCGCCCGACAGGACGAATGAAAAACTGTTTTTT
CASSPDRTNEKLFF
>.|TRBJ1-1|.|TRBV6-5
TGTGCCAGCAGTTACGAGCACAGGCTGAACACTGAAGCTTTCTTT
CASSYEHRLNTEAFF
>.|TRBJ2-5|TRBD2|TRBV12-5
TGTGCTAGTGGTTTGGCTATCGGGACTAGCGGGAGGGCCCAAGAGACCCAGTACTTC
CASGLAIGTSGRAQETQYF
>.|TRBJ2-1|.|TRBV5-4
TGTGCCAGCAGCTCGGGGTTAAGGAACAATGAGCAGTTCTTC
CASSSGLRNNEQFF
>few|TRBJ2-3|.|TRBV21-1
TGTGCCAGCAGCAAAGCATCCAGGGGAAAATCCCCAGATACGCAGTATTTT
CASSKASRGKSPDTQYF
>.|TRBJ2-5|.|TRBV6-1
TGTGCCAGCAGTGGGATCAGGGTACCCCAAGAGACCCAGTACTTC
CASSGIRVPQETQYF
>.|TRBJ1-1|.|TRBV7-2
TGTGCCAGCAGCTTCCACTTTGGCAGGGCGGCTTTCTTT
CASSFHFGRAAFF
>.|TRBJ2-7|TRBD2|TRBV4-3
TGCGCCAGCAGCCAAGAATGGGGGGGTCACTACGAGCAGTACTTC
CASSQEWGGHYEQYF
>.|TRBJ2-7|TRBD1|TRBV11-3
TGTGCCAGCAGCCTCGTACCCACAGGGGTAGACGAGCAGTACTTC
CASSLVPTGVDEQYF
>.|TRBJ1-2|.|TRBV5-6
TGTGCCAGCAGCTTGGGTCAGGTTGGAGGCTACACCTTC
CASSLGQVGGYTF
>.|TRBJ1-4|.|TRBV6-6
TGTGCCAGCAGCCGTTCGATCCCATCGCTGGCTGAAAAACTGTTTTTT
CASSRSIPSLAEKLFF
>.|TRBJ1-2|TRBD1|TRBV4-3
TGCGCCAGCAGCCCGACAGGGGGCTATGGCTACACCTTC
CASSPTGGYGYTF
>few|TRBJ2-3|.|TRBV4-3
TGCGCCAGCAGCCAAGATGCGACAGGCTACACAGATACGCAGTATTTT
CASSQDATGYTDTQYF
>.|TRBJ2-6|.|TRBV27
TGTGCCAGCAGCCCATGGGCTGGAGGGGCCAACGTCCTGACTTTC
CASSPWAGGANVLTF
>.|TRBJ1-1|TRBD1|TRBV19
TGTGCCAGTAGTTCCCCCGGGACAGGGAACACTGAAGCTTTCTTT
CASSSPGTGNTEAFF
>.|TRBJ2-7|TRBD1|TRBV4-1
TGCGCCAGCAGCCAAGATACTTTTCGGCAGTGGGACAGCTCCTACGAGCAGTACTTC
CASSQDTFRQWDSSYEQYF
>.|TRBJ2-7|TRBD2|TRBV10-1
TGCGCCAGCAGTGAGGGGTCGGGGGGTTCCTACGAGCAGTACTTC
CASSEGSGGSYEQYF
>.|TRBJ2-7|.|TRBV6-6
TGTGCCAGCGCGCGGGTAGGGCCCTACGAGCAGTACTTC
CASARVGPYEQYF
>medium-sized|TRBJ1-1|.|TRBV21-1
TGTGCCAGCAGCACAAGCAGGGGTCCAGCATCCCGACTTAGCGGGACTGAAGCTTTCTTT
CASSTSRGPASRLSGTEAFF